This TCR beta chain was captured in a study of T cells in Graves' hyperthyroidism and ophthalmopathy. The wider study: Peripheral blood draws took place at initial diagnosis, ahead of any treatment. Regarding the study as a whole: Expanded thyroid clonotypes (above 0.001) were mostly also found in blood. It was a median around 6 months before onset that the model predicted ophthalmopathy.

CDR1 SGDLS and CDR2 YYNGEE come from the germline V gene. CDR3 length: 14 residues. V was cut by 7 bases and J by 1 base, with 14 bases left in between. This clonotype was observed many times. Its antigen remains unidentified. TCR beta CDR3 sequences were amplified from RNA transcripts. HTBI primers were used for first-round RT-PCR of the TCR CDR3. TCRdb fed the multiplex PCR reads into MiXCR, producing one record per CDR3 protein. Of about 600,000 distinct CDR3 sequences in the sample, approximately 15% were seen once. This chain uses TRBV9 with TRBJ1-1; maybe TRBD1 (5 bases). Sequencing used blood. The origin of this receptor is a woman between 18 and 29 years old with Graves' ophthalmopathy. The CDR3 nucleotides read TGTGCCAGCGGACCGGGCGGGGGGAACACTGAAGCTTTCTTT. Translation gives CASGPGGGNTEAFF.